The sequence of this T cell receptor beta chain was determined in a study of CD8+CD57+ T cells in acquired aplastic anemia. Sequenced patients had shown CD8+CD57+ cell expansion by flow cytometry. The CDR3 totals 13 residues. Trimming cost V 4 bases and J 5 bases; bases outside gene matches: 4. Germline V CDR1 and CDR2: LNHDA, SQIVND (reference sequence). Genomic DNA acted as the template from which TCR beta VDJ combination and CDR3 sequence profiling were carried out. TCRdb reanalysed the reads using MiXCR and keeps one entry per CDR3 protein. The sample lists 150,000 to 200,000 distinct CDR3 sequences; 40% to 55% were seen once.

The sequence was collected from a human donor with aplastic anemia. This chain joins TRBV19 and TRBJ2-5; 7 bases are a match to TRBD1. Sequencing was carried out using sorted CD4+, CD8+, or CD8+CD57+ T cells (not recorded which) from PBMCs. The CDR3 region has the DNA TGTGCCAGTAGTAACAGGGGTCTTGAGACCCAGTACTTC. This encodes CASSNRGLETQYF.